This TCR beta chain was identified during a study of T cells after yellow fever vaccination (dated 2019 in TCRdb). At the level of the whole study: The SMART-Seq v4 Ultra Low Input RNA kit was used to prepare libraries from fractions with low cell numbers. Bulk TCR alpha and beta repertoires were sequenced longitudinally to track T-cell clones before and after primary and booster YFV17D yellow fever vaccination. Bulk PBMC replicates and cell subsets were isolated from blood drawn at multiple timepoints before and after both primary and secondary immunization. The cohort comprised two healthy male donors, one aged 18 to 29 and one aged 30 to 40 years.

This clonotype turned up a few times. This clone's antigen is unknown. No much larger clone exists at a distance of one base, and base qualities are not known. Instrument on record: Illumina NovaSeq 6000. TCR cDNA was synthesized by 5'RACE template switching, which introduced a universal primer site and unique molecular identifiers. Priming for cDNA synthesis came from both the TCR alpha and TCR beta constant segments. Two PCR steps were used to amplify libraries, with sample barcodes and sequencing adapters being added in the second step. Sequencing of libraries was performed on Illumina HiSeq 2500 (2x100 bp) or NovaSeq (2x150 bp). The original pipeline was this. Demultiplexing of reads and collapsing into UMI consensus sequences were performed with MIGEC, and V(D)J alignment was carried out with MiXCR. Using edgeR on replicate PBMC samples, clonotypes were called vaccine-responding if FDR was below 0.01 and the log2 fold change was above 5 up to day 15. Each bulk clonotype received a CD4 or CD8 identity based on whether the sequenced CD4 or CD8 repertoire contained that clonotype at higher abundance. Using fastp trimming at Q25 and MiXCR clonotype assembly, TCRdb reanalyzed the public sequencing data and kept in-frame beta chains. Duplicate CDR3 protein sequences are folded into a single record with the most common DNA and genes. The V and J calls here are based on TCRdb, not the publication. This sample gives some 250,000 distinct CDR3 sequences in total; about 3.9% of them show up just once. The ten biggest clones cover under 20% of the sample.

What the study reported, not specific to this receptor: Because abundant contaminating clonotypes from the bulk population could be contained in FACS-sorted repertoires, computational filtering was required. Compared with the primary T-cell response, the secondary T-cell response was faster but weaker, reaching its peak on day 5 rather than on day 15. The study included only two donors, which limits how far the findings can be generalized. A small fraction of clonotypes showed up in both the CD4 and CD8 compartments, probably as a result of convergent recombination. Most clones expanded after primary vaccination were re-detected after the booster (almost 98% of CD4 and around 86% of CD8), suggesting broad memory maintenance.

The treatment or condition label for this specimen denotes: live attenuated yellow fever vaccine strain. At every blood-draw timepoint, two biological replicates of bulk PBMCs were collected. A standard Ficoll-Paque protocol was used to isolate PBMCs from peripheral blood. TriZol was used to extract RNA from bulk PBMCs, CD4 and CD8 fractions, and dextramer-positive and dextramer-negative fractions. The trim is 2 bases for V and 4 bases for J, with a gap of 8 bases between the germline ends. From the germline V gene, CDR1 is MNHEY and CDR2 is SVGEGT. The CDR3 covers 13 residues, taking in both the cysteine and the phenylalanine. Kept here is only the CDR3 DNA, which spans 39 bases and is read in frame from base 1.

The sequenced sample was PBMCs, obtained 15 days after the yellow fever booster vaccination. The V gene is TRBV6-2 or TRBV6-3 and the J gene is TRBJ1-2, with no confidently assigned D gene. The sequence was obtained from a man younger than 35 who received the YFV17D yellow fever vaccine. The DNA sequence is TGTGCCAGCAGTTACGAACGGATCTATGGCTACACCTTC. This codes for CASSYERIYGYTF.